The source of this T cell receptor beta chain is a study of blood T cell repertoires in COVID-19. TCRdb's table, derived via immunoSEQ multiplex PCR, lists solely in-frame clones and lacks some. The sample has 50,000 to 60,000 clones, 89% seen once. V dropped 6 bases and J dropped 2 bases, with 14 bases sitting between them. This CDR3 region has 14 residues. Germline V gene sequence: CDR1 MNHEY, CDR2 SMNVEV (reference sequence). The chain joins TRBV27 to TRBJ2-7, with D uncertain. Specimen: peripheral blood. The source is a man in his sixties with acute or convalescent COVID-19. CDR3 nucleotide sequence: TGTGCCAGCAGGCGACTGCCGGCGGCCTACGAGCAGTACTTC. Residues: CASRRLPAAYEQYF.